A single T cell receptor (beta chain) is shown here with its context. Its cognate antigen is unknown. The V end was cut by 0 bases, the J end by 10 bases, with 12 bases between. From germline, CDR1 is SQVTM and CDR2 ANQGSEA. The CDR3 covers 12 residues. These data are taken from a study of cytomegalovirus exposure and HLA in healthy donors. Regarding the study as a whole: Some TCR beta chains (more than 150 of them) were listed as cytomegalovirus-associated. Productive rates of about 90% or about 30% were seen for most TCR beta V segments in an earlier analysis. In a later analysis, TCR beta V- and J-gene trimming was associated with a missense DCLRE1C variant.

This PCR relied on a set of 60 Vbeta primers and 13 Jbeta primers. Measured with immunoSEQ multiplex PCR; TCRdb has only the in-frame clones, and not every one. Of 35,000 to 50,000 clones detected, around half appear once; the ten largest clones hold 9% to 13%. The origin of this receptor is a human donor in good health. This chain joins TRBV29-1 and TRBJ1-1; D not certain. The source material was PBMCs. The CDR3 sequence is CSVEDRGGGAFF. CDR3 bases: TGCAGCGTTGAAGATCGAGGCGGTGGAGCTTTCTTT. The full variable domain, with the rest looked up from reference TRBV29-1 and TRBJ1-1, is SAVISQKPSRDICQRGTSLTIQCQVDSQVTMMFWYRQQPGQSLTLIATANQGSEATYESGFVIDKFPISRPNLTFSTLTVSNMSPEDSSIYLCSVEDRGGGAFFGQGTRLTVV.